Below, one T cell receptor (beta chain) is given with its context. No antigen is known for it. The junction departs from germline at one end; a sequencing error may be responsible. The sample comes from a study of tumor-infiltrating lymphocytes in glioblastoma multiforme. Whole-study findings and limits: TCR plus mutation findings rest on a single glioblastoma patient.

TCRB libraries came from RNA via three nested multiplex PCR rounds. TCRB cDNA was made from roughly 450 ng total RNA. TCRdb re-derived calls from the multiplex PCR reads in MiXCR, one entry per CDR3 protein. The repertoire holds some 9,300 distinct CDR3 sequences, with around two thirds as singletons. The CDR3 totals 15 residues. Germline CDR1 and CDR2: SGHVS and FQNEAQ. This clonotype was sampled from a male donor with glioblastoma. Sample: brain tumor tissue. This rearrangement joins TRBV7-8 to TRBJ2-2, with 9 bases aligning to TRBD2. The CDR3 here is CASSLVAGDTRELFF. For the CDR3, the DNA is TGTGCCAGCAGTTTAGTAGCGGGAGATACCAGGGAGCTGTTTTTT.